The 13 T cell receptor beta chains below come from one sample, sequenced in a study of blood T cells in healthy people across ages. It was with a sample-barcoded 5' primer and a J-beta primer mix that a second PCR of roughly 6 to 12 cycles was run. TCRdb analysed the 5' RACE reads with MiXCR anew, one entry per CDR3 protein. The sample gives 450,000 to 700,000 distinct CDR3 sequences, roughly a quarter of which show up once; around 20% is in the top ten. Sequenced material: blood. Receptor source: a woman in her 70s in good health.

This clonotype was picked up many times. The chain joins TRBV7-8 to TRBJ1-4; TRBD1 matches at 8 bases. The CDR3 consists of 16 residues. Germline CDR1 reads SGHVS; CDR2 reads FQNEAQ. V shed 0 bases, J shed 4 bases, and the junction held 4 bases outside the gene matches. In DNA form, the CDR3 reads TGTGCCAGCAGCTTAGCGGCAGGGGGCCTTAATGAAAAACTGTTTTTT. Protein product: CASSLAAGGLNEKLFF.

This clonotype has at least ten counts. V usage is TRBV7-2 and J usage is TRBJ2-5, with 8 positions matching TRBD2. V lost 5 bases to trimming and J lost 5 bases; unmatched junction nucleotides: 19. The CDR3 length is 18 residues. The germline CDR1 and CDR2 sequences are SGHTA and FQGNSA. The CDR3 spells CASSPSYTSGGVRETQYF. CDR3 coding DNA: TGTGCCAGCAGCCCCTCTTATACCAGCGGGGGAGTGAGGGAGACCCAGTACTTC.

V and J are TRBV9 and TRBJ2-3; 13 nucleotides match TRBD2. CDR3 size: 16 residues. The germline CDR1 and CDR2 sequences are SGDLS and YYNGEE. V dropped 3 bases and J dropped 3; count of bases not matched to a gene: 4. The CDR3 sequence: CASSGELAGGTDTQYF. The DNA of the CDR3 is TGTGCCAGCAGCGGGGAACTAGCGGGGGGGACAGATACGCAGTATTTT.

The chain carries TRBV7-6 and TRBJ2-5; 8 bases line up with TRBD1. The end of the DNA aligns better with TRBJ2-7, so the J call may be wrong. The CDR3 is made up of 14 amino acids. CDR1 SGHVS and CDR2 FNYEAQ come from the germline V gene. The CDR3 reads CASSSGQEFYEQYF. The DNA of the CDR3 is TGTGCCAGCAGCTCGGGACAGGAGTTCTACGAGCAGTACTTC.

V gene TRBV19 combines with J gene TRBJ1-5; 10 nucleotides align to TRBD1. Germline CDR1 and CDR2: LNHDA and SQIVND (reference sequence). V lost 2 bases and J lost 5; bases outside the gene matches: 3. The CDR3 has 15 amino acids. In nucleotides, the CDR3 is TGTGCCAGTAGTATAATCGGACAGGGGGATCAGCCCCAGCATTTT. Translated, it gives CASSIIGQGDQPQHF.

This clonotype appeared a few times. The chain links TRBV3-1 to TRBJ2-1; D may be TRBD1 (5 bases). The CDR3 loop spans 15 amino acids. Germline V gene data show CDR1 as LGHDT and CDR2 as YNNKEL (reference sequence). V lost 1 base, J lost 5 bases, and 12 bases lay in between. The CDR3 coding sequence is TGTGCCAGCAGCCAAGGGGGCATAGAAAACAATGAGCAGTTCTTC. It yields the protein CASSQGGIENNEQFF.

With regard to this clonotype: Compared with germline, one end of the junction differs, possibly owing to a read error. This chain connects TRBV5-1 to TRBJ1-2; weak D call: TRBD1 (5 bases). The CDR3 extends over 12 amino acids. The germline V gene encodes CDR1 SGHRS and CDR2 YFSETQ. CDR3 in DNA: TGCGCCAGCAGCCATGGGGCGAGGGGCTGCACCTTC. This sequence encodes CASSHGARGCTF.

CDR3 in amino acids: CASNKKGGNTIYF. DNA for the CDR3: TGTGCCAGCAATAAAAAGGGGGGAAACACCATATATTTT. The chain recombines TRBV6-6 with TRBJ1-3, with TRBD1 as a possible D gene (5 bases). CDR3 size: 13 residues. The germline V gene encodes CDR1 MNHNY and CDR2 SVGAGI (reference sequence). V dropped 7 bases and J dropped 4 bases, with 11 bases sitting between them.

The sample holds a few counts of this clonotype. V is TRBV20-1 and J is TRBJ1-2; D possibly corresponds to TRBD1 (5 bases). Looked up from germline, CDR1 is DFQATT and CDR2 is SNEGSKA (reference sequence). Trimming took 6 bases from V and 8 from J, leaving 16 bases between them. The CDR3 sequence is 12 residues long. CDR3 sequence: CSATRARGGYTF. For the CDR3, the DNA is TGCAGTGCAACCCGGGCCCGGGGGGGCTACACCTTC.

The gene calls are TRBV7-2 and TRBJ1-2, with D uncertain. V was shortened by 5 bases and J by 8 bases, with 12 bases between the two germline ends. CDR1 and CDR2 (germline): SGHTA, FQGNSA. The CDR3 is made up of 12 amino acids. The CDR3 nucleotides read TGTGCCAGCAGCCTTCCTGGCCTCGGCTACACCTTC. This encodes CASSLPGLGYTF.

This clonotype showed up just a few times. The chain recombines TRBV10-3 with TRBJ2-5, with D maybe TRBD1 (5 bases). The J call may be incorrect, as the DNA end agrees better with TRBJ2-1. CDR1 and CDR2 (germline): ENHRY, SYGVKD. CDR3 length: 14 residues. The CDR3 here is CAMLQDPTNNEQFF. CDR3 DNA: TGTGCCATGTTACAGGATCCAACCAACAATGAGCAGTTCTTC.

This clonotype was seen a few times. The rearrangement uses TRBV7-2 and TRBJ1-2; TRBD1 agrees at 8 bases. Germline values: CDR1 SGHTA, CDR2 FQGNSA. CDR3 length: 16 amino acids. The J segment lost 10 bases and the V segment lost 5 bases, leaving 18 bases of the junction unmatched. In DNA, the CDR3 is TGTGCCAGCAGCCGTTTTCCCATCGCGGGACAGGTCGACTACACCTTC. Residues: CASSRFPIAGQVDYTF.

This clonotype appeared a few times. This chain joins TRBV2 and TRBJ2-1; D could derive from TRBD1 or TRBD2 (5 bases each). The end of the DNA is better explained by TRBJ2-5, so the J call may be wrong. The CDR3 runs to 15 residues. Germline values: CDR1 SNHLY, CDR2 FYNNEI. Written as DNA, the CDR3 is TGTGCCAGCAGAGAAAACCGGGAAGGGGCGGAGACCCAGTACTTC. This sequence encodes CASRENREGAETQYF.